This TCR beta chain was profiled in a study of T cells in Graves' hyperthyroidism and ophthalmopathy. Stability of Graves' hyperthyroidism was defined as absent ophthalmopathy progression within 18 months. The study based diagnoses on clinical symptoms, serum thyroxine and TRAb, thyroid ultrasound and orbital computed tomography. This clonotype was counted many times. Its antigen is undetermined. Study results and limitations: Most thyroid clonotypes with frequency above 0.001 were detected in blood.

Researchers amplified the TCR beta CDR3 regions from RNA transcripts. The HTBI primer set served for first-round RT-PCR of the TCR CDR3. TCRdb re-derived calls from the multiplex PCR reads in MiXCR, one entry per CDR3 protein. The table records about 540,000 distinct CDR3 sequences, 46% of them present only once. Germline lookup yields CDR1 SGHDT and CDR2 YYEEEE. Trimming took off 4 bases at V and 3 bases at J, with 14 bases between the two ends. The CDR3 covers 14 residues. This sequence joins TRBV5-6 and TRBJ2-7; the D gene is possibly TRBD2 (6 bases). The sample was peripheral blood or thyroid tissue (not recorded which). This TCR was sampled from a woman between 18 and 30 years old with Graves' hyperthyroidism. The CDR3 is CASSPREVLYEQYF. CDR3 coding DNA: TGTGCCAGCAGCCCCAGGGAGGTCCTCTACGAGCAGTACTTC.